The 25 T cell receptor beta chains in this list originate from one sample, sequenced in a study of OX40 agonist ivuxolimab in advanced cancers. The protocol was immunoSEQ multiplex PCR, while the TCRdb copy is restricted to in-frame clones and leaves out a portion. The sample consists of 65,000 to 75,000 clones, approximately 90% of them appearing once. Sequenced material: CD4+ or CD8+ T cells sorted from blood, taken in a trial of the OX40 agonist ivuxolimab. The receptors shown here come from an adult with an advanced solid tumor such as melanoma, head and neck, liver or kidney cancer.

Only a few counts were recorded for this clone. The chain links TRBV9 to TRBJ2-7, with 7 bases lining up with TRBD1. CDR3 size: 14 residues. Germline V gives CDR1 SGDLS, CDR2 YYNGEE. The trim removed 2 bases at V and 0 bases at J, leaving 2 bases unmatched. CDR3 sequence (DNA): TGTGCCAGCAGCGTGACAGGGAGCTCCTACGAGCAGTACTTC. Its protein product is CASSVTGSSYEQYF.

The chain couples TRBV25-1 to TRBJ2-1; D remains ambiguous. There are 15 residues in the CDR3. Germline V gene data show CDR1 as MGHDK and CDR2 as SYGVNS. Trimming shortened V by 1 base and J by 6 bases, and 13 bases separated the two germline ends. The DNA for the CDR3 is TGTGCCAGCAGTGAATCCGCGTCAGGCATCAATGAGCAGTTCTTC. It codes for CASSESASGINEQFF.

The chain employs TRBV6-6 and TRBJ2-1, with unresolved D. This CDR3 has 13 residues. Trimming stripped 2 bases from V and 8 bases from J, with 10 bases between. Looked up from germline, CDR1 is MNHNY and CDR2 is SVGAGI (reference sequence). In nucleotides, the CDR3 is TGTGCCAGCAGTTACGTGGTTTCGGATGAGCAGTTCTTC. It specifies CASSYVVSDEQFF.

This CDR3 reads CASSFRLAGGLRYNEQFF. The CDR3 region has the DNA TGTGCCAGCAGCTTTCGACTAGCGGGAGGTTTACGCTACAATGAGCAGTTCTTC. The chain employs TRBV11-3 and TRBJ2-1; TRBD2 matches at 13 bases. CDR3 size: 18 residues. The V gene's germline CDR1 is SGHNT and CDR2 YENEEA. Trimming at V came to 3 bases and at J to 3 bases, leaving 8 bases not matched to a gene.

V gene TRBV5-1 combines with J gene TRBJ2-7, with TRBD1 matching over 9 bases. The CDR3 sequence is 16 residues long. Per germline, CDR1 SGHRS and CDR2 YFSETQ. The V segment lost 5 bases and the J segment 2 bases; nucleotides outside the gene matches: 11. Written as DNA, the CDR3 is TGCGCCAGCAGAGACCCTCCGGGACAGGGCGCCTACGAGCAGTACTTC. Encoded protein: CASRDPPGQGAYEQYF.

V usage is TRBV7-9 and J usage is TRBJ2-2; D not certain. The CDR3 is 16 residues long. Trimming took 2 bases from V and 2 from J, leaving 12 bases between them. Germline loops: CDR1 SEHNR, CDR2 FQNEAQ (reference sequence). In nucleotides, the CDR3 is TGTGCCAGCAGCTTATTGTACAGCTATAACACCGGGGAGCTGTTTTTT. Its protein is CASSLLYSYNTGELFF.

The J gene is TRBJ2-1, the V gene TRBV5-4, with D uncertain. The germline V gene encodes CDR1 SGHNT and CDR2 YYREEE (reference sequence). Trimming took 0 bases from V and 5 from J, leaving 12 bases between them. CDR3 length: 15 amino acids. CDR3 in amino acids: CASSLAGRLNNEQFF. CDR3 DNA sequence: TGTGCCAGCAGCTTGGCCGGACGGCTCAACAATGAGCAGTTCTTC.

V is TRBV7-2 and J is TRBJ1-4; D remains unclear. Germline assignment: CDR1 SGHTA and CDR2 FQGNSA. The CDR3 totals 15 residues. Trimming took off 2 bases at V and 0 bases at J, with 7 bases between the two ends. The CDR3 is CASSLQVATNEKLFF. The CDR3, as DNA: TGTGCCAGCAGCTTACAAGTAGCAACTAATGAAAAACTGTTTTTT.

This chain uses TRBV23-1 with TRBJ2-3; D is uncertain. Being an ORF, TRBV23-1 has a function that is uncertain. Trimming pared 0 bases from V and 0 bases from J, leaving 10 bases between. The CDR3 is 16 residues long. The CDR3 coding sequence is TGCGCCAGCAGTCAATCCGTAATACCAAGCACAGATACGCAGTATTTT. Translated, it gives CASSQSVIPSTDTQYF.

The DNA of the CDR3 is TGCAGCGCAGGGACAGTGGATTCACCCCTCCACTTT. This gives the protein CSAGTVDSPLHF. V and J are TRBV29-1 and TRBJ1-6; 7 nucleotides align to TRBD1. Germline V gives CDR1 SQVTM, CDR2 ANQGSEA. V lost 7 bases to trimming and J lost 8 bases; unmatched junction nucleotides: 5. The CDR3 spans 12 residues.

V and J are TRBV5-1 and TRBJ2-5; TRBD1 might be the D (6 bases). There are 14 residues in the CDR3. The V end was cut by 5 bases, the J end by 0 bases, with 11 bases between. Germline loops: CDR1 SGHRS, CDR2 YFSETQ. The CDR3 loop reads CASRSGQNQETQYF. CDR3 coding DNA: TGCGCCAGCAGGAGCGGACAGAACCAAGAGACCCAGTACTTC.

In its sample, this clone was seen once. The J gene is TRBJ2-3, the V gene TRBV30; the match to TRBD2 covers 16 bases. Trimming at V came to 3 bases and at J to 6 bases, leaving 6 bases not matched to a gene. CDR3 length: 16 amino acids. Germline loops: CDR1 GTSNPN, CDR2 SVGIG (reference sequence). The CDR3 coding sequence is TGTGCCTGGAGCGCTGGGACTAGCGGGAGGGCTGATACGCAGTATTTT. This translates into CAWSAGTSGRADTQYF.

This chain joins TRBV19 and TRBJ1-1; D remains unclear. The V end lost 7 bases, the J end lost 0 bases, and 9 bases lay between the germline ends. CDR1 and CDR2 (germline): LNHDA, SQIVND (reference sequence). The CDR3 consists of 13 residues. CDR3 DNA: TGTGCCAGTACCCCATACATGAACACTGAAGCTTTCTTT. Protein product: CASTPYMNTEAFF.

The V gene is TRBV30, the J gene TRBJ2-5; 7 positions agree with TRBD2. The CDR3 sequence is 14 residues long. V trimming: 2 bases; J trimming: 3 bases; junction bases outside the gene matches: 6. Germline V gives CDR1 GTSNPN, CDR2 SVGIG (reference sequence). In DNA, the CDR3 is TGTGCCTGGAGTTCCCCGAGCGGGAAAGAGACCCAGTACTTC. Its protein is CAWSSPSGKETQYF.

The chain employs TRBV9 and TRBJ2-3, with TRBD2 identical over 12 bases. This CDR3 comprises 17 residues. Germline CDR1 and CDR2: SGDLS and YYNGEE. V shed 4 bases and J 4 bases; nucleotides not matched to a gene: 10. The CDR3 region has the DNA TGTGCCAGCAGCCCGACTAGCGGGAGCCACAAGGCAGATACGCAGTATTTT. It codes for CASSPTSGSHKADTQYF.

CDR3 coding DNA: TGTGCCAGCTCTCCCACAGGGGCGGTCACAGATACGCAGTATTTT. Translation: CASSPTGAVTDTQYF. The rearrangement joins TRBV18 to TRBJ2-3, with 7 bases fitting TRBD1. The CDR3 is 15 amino acids. The V segment lost 6 bases and the J segment 2 bases; nucleotides outside the gene matches: 8. The V gene's germline CDR1 is KGHSH and CDR2 LQKENI.

The genes are TRBV5-1 and TRBJ2-6; D possibly corresponds to TRBD1 (5 bases). CDR3 length equals 15 residues. The germline V gene has CDR1 SGHRS and CDR2 YFSETQ. Trimming shortened V by 5 bases and J by 4 bases, and 13 bases separated the two germline ends. CDR3 in DNA: TGCGCCAGCAGTTTAGGGGTTACGGGGGCCAACGTCCTGACTTTC. Protein product: CASSLGVTGANVLTF.

The J gene is TRBJ1-2, the V gene TRBV6-5, with D perhaps TRBD1 (6 bases). The CDR3 loop spans 13 amino acids. V lost 2 bases, J lost 6 bases, and 10 bases lay in between. Germline values: CDR1 MNHEY, CDR2 SVGAGI. This chain's CDR3 is CASSYVQGDGYTF. DNA for the CDR3: TGTGCCAGCAGTTACGTACAGGGAGATGGCTACACCTTC.

The chain joins TRBV11-2 to TRBJ1-1, with 7 bases matching TRBD1. V was pared by 2 bases and J by 1 base, with 1 base of the junction left unmatched. Germline values: CDR1 SGHAT, CDR2 FQNNGV. This CDR3 comprises 14 residues. The CDR3 is CASSLRDRNTEAFF. The CDR3 nucleotides are TGTGCCAGCAGCTTACGGGACAGGAACACTGAAGCTTTCTTT.

V usage is TRBV6-6 and J usage is TRBJ2-7, with 7 bases fitting TRBD2. The germline CDR1 and CDR2 sequences are MNHNY and SVGAGI (reference sequence). Trimming cost V 2 bases and J 6 bases; bases outside gene matches: 10. The CDR3 consists of 15 residues. This chain's CDR3 is CASSYGGSLRAEQYF. CDR3 nucleotide sequence: TGTGCCAGCAGTTACGGCGGGAGTTTAAGGGCCGAGCAGTACTTC.

V usage is TRBV6-5 and J usage is TRBJ1-1, with D maybe TRBD1 (5 bases). The germline CDR1 and CDR2 sequences are MNHEY and SVGAGI. The CDR3 is made up of 14 amino acids. With 4 bases removed from V and 0 bases from J, the gap between germline ends came to 9 bases. The chain's CDR3 is CASSFGHLNTEAFF. CDR3 in DNA: TGTGCCAGCAGTTTCGGACACCTGAACACTGAAGCTTTCTTT.

V and J are TRBV12-2 and TRBJ1-1; the table's D gene call, TRBD1, was not cross checked with the DNA. TRBV12-2 constitutes a pseudogene. CDR3 length: 17 residues. The DNA of the CDR3 is TGTGCAAGTCCCCTCGGACAGGGGGACCCCATGAACACTGAAGCTTTCTTT. Its translation: CASPLGQGDPMNTEAFF.

This rearrangement joins TRBV4-2 to TRBJ2-7, with D perhaps TRBD2 (5 bases). CDR1 and CDR2 (germline): LGHNA, YNFKEQ. The CDR3 runs 15 residues. V lost 4 bases to trimming and J lost 0 bases, with 13 bases between them. The CDR3 region is CASSPSGGLSYEQYF. The CDR3, as DNA: TGTGCCAGCAGCCCCTCGGGCGGGCTCTCCTACGAGCAGTACTTC.

The J gene is TRBJ2-1, the V gene TRBV9, with D perhaps TRBD2 (5 bases). From germline, CDR1 is SGDLS and CDR2 YYNGEE. The CDR3 has 14 amino acids. V shed 5 bases and J shed 0 bases, with 9 bases lying between them. The CDR3 DNA sequence: TGTGCCAGCAGATCAACTAGCTCCTACAATGAGCAGTTCTTC. This encodes CASRSTSSYNEQFF. The full variable domain, completed using reference TRBV9 and TRBJ2-1, is DSGVTQTPKHLITATGQRVTLRCSPRSGDLSVYWYQQSLDQGLQFLIQYYNGEERAKGNILERFSAQQFPDLHSELNLSSLELGDSALYFCASRSTSSYNEQFFGPGTRLTVL.

The chain combines TRBV11-2 with TRBJ2-1, with unresolved D. Germline CDR1 reads SGHAT; CDR2 reads FQNNGV. Trimming cost V 1 base and J 6 bases, with 7 bases left between them. The CDR3 sequence is 13 residues long. CDR3 residues: CASSLAGGNEQFF. As DNA, the CDR3 is TGTGCCAGCAGCTTAGCGGGTGGCAATGAGCAGTTCTTC.